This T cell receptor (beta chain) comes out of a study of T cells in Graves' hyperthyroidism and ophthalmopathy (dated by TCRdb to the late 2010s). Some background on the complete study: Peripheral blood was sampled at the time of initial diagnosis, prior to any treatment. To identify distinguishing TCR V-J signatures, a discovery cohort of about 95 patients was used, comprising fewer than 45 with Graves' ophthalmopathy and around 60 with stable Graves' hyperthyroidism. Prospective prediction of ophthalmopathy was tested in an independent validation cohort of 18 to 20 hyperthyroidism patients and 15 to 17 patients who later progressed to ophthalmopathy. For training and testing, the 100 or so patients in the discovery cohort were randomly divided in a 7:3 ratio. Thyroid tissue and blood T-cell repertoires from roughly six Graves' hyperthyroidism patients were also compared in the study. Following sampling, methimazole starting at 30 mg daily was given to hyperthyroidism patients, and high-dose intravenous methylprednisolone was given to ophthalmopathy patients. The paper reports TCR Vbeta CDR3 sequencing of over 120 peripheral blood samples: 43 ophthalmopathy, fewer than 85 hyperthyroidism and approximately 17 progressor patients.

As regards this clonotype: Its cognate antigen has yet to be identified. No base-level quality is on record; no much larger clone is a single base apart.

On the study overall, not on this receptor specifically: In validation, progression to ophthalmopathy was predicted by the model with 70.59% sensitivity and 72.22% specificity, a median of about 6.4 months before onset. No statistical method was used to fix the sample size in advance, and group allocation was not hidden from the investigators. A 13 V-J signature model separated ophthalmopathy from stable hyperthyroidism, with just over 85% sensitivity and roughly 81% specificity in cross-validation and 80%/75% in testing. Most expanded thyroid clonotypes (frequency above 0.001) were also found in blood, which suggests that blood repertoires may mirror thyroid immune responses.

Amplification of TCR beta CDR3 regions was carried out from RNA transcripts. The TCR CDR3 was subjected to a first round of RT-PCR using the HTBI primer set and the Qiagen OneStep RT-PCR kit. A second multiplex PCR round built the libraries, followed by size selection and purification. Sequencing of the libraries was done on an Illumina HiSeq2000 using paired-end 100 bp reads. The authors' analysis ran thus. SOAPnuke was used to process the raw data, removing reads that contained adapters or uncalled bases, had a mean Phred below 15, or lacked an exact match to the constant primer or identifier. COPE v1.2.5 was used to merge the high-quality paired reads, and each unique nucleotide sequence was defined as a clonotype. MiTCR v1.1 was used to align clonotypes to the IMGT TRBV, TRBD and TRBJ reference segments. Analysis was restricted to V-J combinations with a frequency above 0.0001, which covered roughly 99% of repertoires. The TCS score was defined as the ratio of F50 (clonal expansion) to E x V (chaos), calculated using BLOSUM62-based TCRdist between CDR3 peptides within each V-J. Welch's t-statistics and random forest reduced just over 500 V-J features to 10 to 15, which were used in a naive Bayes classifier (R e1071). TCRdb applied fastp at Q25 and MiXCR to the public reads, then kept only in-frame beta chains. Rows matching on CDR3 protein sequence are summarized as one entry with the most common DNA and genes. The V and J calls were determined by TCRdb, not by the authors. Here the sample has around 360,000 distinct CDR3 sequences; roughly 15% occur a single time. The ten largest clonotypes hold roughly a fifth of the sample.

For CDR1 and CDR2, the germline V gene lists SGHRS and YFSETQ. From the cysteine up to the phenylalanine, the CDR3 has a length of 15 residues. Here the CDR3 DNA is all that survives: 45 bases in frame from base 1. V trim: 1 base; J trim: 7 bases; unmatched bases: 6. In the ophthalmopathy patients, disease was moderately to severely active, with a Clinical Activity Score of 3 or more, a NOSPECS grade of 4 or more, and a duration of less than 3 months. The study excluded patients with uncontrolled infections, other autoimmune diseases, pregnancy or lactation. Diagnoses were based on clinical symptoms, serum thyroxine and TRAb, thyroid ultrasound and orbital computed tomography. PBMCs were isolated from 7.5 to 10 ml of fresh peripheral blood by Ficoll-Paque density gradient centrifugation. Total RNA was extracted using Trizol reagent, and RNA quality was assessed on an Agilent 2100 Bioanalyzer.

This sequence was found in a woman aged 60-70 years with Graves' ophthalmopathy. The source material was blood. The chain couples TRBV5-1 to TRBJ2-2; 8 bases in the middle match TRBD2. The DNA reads TGCGCCAGCAGCTTGATAGCGGGAAAGTTCGGGGAGCTGTTTTTT. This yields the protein CASSLIAGKFGELFF.